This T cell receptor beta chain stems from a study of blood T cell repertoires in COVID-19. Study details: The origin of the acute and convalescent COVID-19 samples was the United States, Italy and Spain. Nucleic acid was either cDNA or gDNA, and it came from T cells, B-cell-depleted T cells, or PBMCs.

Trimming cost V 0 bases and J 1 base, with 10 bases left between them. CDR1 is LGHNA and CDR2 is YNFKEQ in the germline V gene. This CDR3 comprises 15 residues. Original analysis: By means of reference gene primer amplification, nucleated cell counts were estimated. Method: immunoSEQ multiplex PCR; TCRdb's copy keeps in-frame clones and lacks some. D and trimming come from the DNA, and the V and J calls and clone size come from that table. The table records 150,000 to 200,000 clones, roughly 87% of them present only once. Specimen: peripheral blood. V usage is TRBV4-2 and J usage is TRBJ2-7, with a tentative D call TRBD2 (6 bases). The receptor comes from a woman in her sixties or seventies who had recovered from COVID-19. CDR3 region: CASSQETGGSYEQYF. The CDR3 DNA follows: TGTGCCAGCAGCCAAGAGACCGGGGGATCCTACGAGCAGTACTTC.